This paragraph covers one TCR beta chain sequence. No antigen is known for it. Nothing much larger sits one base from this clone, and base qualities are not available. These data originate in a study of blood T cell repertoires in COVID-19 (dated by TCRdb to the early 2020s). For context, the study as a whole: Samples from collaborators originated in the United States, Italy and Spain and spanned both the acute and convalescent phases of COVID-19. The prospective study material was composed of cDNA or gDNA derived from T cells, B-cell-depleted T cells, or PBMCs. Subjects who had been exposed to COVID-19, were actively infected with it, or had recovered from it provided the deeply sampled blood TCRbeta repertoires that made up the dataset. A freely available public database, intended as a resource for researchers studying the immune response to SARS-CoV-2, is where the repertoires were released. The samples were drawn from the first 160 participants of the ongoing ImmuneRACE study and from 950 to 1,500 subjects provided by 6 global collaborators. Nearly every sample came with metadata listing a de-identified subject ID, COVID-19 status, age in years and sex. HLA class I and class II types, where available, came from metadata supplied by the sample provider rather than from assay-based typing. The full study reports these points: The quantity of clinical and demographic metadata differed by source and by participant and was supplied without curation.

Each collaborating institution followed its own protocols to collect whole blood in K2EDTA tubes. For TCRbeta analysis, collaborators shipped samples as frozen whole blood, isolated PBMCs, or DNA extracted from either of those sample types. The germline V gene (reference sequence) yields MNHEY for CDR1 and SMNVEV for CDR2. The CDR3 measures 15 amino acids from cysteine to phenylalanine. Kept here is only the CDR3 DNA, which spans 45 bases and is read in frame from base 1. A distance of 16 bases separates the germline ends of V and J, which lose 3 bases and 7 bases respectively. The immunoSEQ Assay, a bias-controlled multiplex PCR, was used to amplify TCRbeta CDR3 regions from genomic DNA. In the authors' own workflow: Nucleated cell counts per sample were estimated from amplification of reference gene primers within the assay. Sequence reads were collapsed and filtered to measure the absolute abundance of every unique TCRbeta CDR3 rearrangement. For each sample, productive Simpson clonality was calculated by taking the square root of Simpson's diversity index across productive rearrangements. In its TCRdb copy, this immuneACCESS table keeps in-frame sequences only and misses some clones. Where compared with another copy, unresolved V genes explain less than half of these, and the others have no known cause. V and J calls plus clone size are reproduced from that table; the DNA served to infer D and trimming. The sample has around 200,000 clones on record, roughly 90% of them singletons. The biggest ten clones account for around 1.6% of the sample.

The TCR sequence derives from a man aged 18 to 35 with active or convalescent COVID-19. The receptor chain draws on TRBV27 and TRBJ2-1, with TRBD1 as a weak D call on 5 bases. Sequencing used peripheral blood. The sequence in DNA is TGTGCCAGCAGTTTGAGGCAGGGCGGAAGGAATGAGCAGTTCTTC. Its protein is CASSLRQGGRNEQFF.